This T cell receptor beta chain derives from a study of chemoradiotherapy in HPV16-positive cancers. Study-wide context: Candidate HPV-specific T-cell clones and common TCR motifs came from functional assays in a couple of HPV16-positive patients. Study-level results: Candidate HPV-specific clones and E7-related TCR motifs grew in tumor during treatment.

The method was immunoSEQ multiplex PCR; TCRdb's version includes in-frame clones alone and lacks a portion of them. This sample has approximately 1,500 clones, with 87% found just once. Comment on this clone: The antigen is unknown.

The specimen was tumor tissue, collected from a patient who underwent chemoradiotherapy. The TCR comes from a human donor with HPV-associated anogenital cancer.

CDR3 bases: TGTGCCAGTGGAACCGGGACTAGCACCGGGGAGCTGTTTTTT. This sequence encodes CASGTGTSTGELFF. V usage is TRBV19 and J usage is TRBJ2-2; 8 bases are shared with TRBD2. Germline V gene sequence: CDR1 LNHDA, CDR2 SQIVND (reference sequence). The CDR3 totals 14 residues. The V and J ends lost 8 bases and 4 bases, in that order; junction bases with no gene match: 6.